This is a list of T cell receptor beta chains from one sample in a study of blood T cell dynamics during melanoma immunotherapy. The table came from immunoSEQ multiplex PCR; TCRdb's copy has only in-frame clones and leaves some out. The sample shows 7,500 to 10,000 clones, about 85% of them seen only once. The starting material was blood, obtained from a patient treated with checkpoint blockade. All receptors come from a human donor with melanoma. The CDR3 runs from the conserved cysteine through the conserved F or W. A D gene is named only where the DNA matches it firmly. Not all rows give a size; the values are once, few, many and, for expanded clones, a class.

size: .; V: TRBV7-2; J: TRBJ2-5; D: .; CDR3: CASSLRGRQETQYF; DNA: TGTGCCAGCAGCTTAAGAGGGCGGCAAGAGACCCAGTACTTC
size: .; V: TRBV7-8; J: TRBJ1-3; D: .; CDR3: CASSLGHSGNTIYF; DNA: TGTGCCAGCAGCTTGGGACACTCTGGAAACACCATATATTTT
size: .; V: TRBV10-1; J: TRBJ2-1; D: .; CDR3: CASSDLRGMGEQFF; DNA: TGCGCCAGCAGTGATCTCAGGGGTATGGGTGAGCAGTTCTTC
size: once; V: TRBV18; J: TRBJ1-5; D: .; CDR3: CASSPQGSGNQPQHF; DNA: TGTGCCAGCTCACCCCAGGGTTCAGGCAATCAGCCCCAGCATTTT
size: .; V: TRBV19; J: TRBJ2-1; D: TRBD2; CDR3: CASTSGPDNEQFF; DNA: TGTGCCAGTACTAGCGGACCTGACAATGAGCAGTTCTTC
size: .; V: TRBV28; J: TRBJ1-1; D: TRBD1; CDR3: CASRLTGVLNTEAFF; DNA: TGTGCCAGCAGACTGACAGGGGTTCTGAACACTGAAGCTTTCTTT
size: .; V: TRBV7-2; J: TRBJ1-4; D: .; CDR3: CASSLESRVYEKLFF; DNA: TGTGCCAGCAGCTTAGAGTCCAGGGTGTATGAAAAACTGTTTTTT
size: .; V: TRBV5-1; J: TRBJ2-2; D: .; CDR3: CASSLAASLNTGELFF; DNA: TGCGCCAGCAGCTTGGCAGCCAGCCTGAACACCGGGGAGCTGTTTTTT
size: few; V: TRBV19; J: TRBJ1-5; D: .; CDR3: CASSPPDSVNQPQHF; DNA: TGTGCCAGTAGTCCTCCGGACAGCGTCAATCAGCCCCAGCATTTT
size: .; V: TRBV11-3; J: TRBJ2-2; D: .; CDR3: CASSTREGGYSGELFF; DNA: TGTGCCAGCAGCACCAGAGAAGGGGGTTACTCCGGGGAGCTGTTTTTT
size: once; V: TRBV7-2; J: TRBJ2-2; D: TRBD2; CDR3: CASRFRLAGGTGELFF; DNA: TGTGCCAGCAGATTCAGACTAGCGGGAGGTACCGGGGAGCTGTTTTTT
size: .; V: TRBV4-1; J: TRBJ2-1; D: .; CDR3: CASSQTGTSSSYNEQFF; DNA: TGCGCCAGCAGCCAAACCGGGACGTCGAGCTCCTACAATGAGCAGTTCTTC
size: once; V: TRBV10-3; J: TRBJ1-2; D: .; CDR3: CAITAIEGAGGYTF; DNA: TGTGCCATCACCGCCATAGAGGGTGCGGGAGGCTACACCTTC
size: .; V: TRBV11-2; J: TRBJ1-4; D: .; CDR3: CASSLNRVNEKLFF; DNA: TGTGCCAGCAGCTTAAATCGGGTTAATGAAAAACTGTTTTTT
size: .; V: TRBV7-2; J: TRBJ1-2; D: .; CDR3: CASSLGQLNYGYTF; DNA: TGTGCCAGCAGCTTAGGACAGCTTAACTATGGCTACACCTTC
size: .; V: TRBV19; J: TRBJ2-3; D: TRBD2; CDR3: CASSSRGGLGADTQYF; DNA: TGTGCCAGTAGTTCCCGGGGGGGCTTGGGCGCAGATACGCAGTATTTT
size: .; V: TRBV13; J: TRBJ1-2; D: .; CDR3: CASSLSRIDYGYTF; DNA: TGTGCCAGCAGCTTATCGAGGATCGACTATGGCTACACCTTC
size: .; V: TRBV7-8; J: TRBJ2-3; D: TRBD2; CDR3: CASSSGTSGGPDTQYF; DNA: TGTGCCAGCAGCTCCGGGACTAGCGGGGGGCCCGATACGCAGTATTTT
size: .; V: TRBV5-1; J: TRBJ1-5; D: .; CDR3: CASSPLGGDRGPQHF; DNA: TGCGCCAGCAGCCCCCTGGGTGGGGACCGTGGGCCCCAGCATTTT
size: .; V: TRBV6-5; J: TRBJ1-5; D: .; CDR3: CASSSERVHQPQHF; DNA: TGTGCCAGCAGTTCTGAAAGGGTCCATCAGCCCCAGCATTTT
size: .; V: TRBV2; J: TRBJ2-5; D: .; CDR3: CASSGGLADRLPQETQYF; DNA: TGTGCCAGCAGTGGGGGGCTAGCGGATCGATTACCCCAAGAGACCCAGTACTTC
size: .; V: TRBV6-1; J: TRBJ1-5; D: TRBD1; CDR3: CASSEVAGGVQPQHF; DNA: TGTGCCAGCAGTGAAGTGGCAGGGGGTGTTCAGCCCCAGCATTTT